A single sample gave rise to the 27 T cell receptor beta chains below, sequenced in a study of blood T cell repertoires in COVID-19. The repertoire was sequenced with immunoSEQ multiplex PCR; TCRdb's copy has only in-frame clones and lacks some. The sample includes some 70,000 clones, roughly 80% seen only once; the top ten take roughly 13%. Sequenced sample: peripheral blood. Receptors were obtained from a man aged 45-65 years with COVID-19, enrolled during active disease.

In DNA, the CDR3 is TGTGCCTGGAGCCGCAGAGTAGGGGGGGCCAGCTCCTACGAGCAGTACTTC. Encoded protein: CAWSRRVGGASSYEQYF. The chain joins TRBV30 to TRBJ2-7; D is perhaps TRBD2 (7 bases). The V end lost 3 bases, the J end lost 0 bases, and 21 bases lay between the germline ends. The CDR3 covers 17 residues. In germline, CDR1 is GTSNPN, CDR2 SVGIG (reference sequence).

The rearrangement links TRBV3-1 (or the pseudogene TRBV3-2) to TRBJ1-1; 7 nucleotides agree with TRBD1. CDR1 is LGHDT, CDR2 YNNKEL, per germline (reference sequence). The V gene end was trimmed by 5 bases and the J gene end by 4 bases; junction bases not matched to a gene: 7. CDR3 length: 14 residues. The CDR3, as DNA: TGTGCCAGCAGCTCACGACAGGGCGGCACTGAAGCTTTCTTT. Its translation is CASSSRQGGTEAFF.

This chain's CDR3 is CASSLGRDGEQYF. The CDR3 DNA reads TGTGCCAGCAGCTTGGGCAGAGACGGCGAGCAGTACTTC. J is TRBJ2-7 and V is TRBV7-3; no firm D call. The CDR3 sequence is 13 residues long. V lost 3 bases to trimming and J lost 6 bases, with 12 bases between them. Germline lookup yields CDR1 SGHTA and CDR2 FQGTGA.

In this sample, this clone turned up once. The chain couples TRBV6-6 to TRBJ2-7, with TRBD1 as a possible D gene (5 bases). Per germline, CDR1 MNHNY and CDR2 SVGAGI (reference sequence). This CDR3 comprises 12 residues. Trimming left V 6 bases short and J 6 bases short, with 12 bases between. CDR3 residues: CASSPNQGEQYF. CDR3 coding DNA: TGTGCCAGCAGCCCAAATCAGGGCGAGCAGTACTTC.

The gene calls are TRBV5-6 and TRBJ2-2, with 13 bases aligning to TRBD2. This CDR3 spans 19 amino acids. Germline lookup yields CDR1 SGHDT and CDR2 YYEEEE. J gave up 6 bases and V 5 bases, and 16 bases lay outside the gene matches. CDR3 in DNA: TGTGCCAGCAGTGGCGGTCTAGGACTAGCGGGAGTCGGGCCCGGGGAGCTGTTTTTT. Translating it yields CASSGGLGLAGVGPGELFF.

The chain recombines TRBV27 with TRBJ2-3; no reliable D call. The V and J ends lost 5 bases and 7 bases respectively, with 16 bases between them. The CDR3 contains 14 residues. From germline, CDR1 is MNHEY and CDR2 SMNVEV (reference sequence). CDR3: CASSPGSPPYTQYF. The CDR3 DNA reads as TGTGCCAGCAGTCCGGGTTCCCCCCCCTATACGCAGTATTTT.

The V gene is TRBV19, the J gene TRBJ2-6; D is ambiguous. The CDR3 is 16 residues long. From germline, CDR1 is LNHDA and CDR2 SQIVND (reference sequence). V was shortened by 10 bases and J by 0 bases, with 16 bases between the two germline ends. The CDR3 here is CATTPAGSSGANVLTF. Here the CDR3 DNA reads TGTGCCACTACACCGGCAGGAAGCTCTGGGGCCAACGTCCTGACTTTC.

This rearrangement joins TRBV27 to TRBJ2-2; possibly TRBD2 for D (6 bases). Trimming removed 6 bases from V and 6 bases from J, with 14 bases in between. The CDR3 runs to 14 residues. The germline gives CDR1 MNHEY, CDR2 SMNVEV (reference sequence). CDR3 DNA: TGTGCCAGCAGGACTAGGTTAGAGTCCGGGGAGCTGTTTTTT. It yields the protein CASRTRLESGELFF.

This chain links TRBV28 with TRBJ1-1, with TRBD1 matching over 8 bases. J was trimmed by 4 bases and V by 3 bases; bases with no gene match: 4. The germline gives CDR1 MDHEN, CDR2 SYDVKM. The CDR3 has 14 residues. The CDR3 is CASSLNRGGTEAFF. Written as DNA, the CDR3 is TGTGCCAGCAGTTTGAACAGGGGGGGCACTGAAGCTTTCTTT.

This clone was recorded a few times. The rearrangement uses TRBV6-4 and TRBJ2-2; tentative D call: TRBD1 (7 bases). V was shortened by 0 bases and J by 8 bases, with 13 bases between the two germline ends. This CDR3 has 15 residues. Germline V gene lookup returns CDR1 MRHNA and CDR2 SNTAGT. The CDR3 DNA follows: TGTGCCAGCAGTGACTCAGGAGGGGGCCTAGGGGAGCTGTTTTTT. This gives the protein CASSDSGGGLGELFF.

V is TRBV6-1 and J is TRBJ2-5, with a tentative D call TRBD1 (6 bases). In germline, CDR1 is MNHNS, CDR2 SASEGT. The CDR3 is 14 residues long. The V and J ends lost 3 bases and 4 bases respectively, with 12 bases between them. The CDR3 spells CASSENRVAETQYF. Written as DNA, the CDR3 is TGTGCCAGCAGTGAGAACAGGGTAGCAGAGACCCAGTACTTC.

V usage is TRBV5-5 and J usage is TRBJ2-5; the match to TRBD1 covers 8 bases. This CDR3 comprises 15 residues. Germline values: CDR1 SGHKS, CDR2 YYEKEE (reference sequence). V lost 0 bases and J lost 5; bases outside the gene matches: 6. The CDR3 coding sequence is TGTGCCAGCAGCTTGGCCAAACGGGACAGGGAGACCCAGTACTTC. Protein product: CASSLAKRDRETQYF.

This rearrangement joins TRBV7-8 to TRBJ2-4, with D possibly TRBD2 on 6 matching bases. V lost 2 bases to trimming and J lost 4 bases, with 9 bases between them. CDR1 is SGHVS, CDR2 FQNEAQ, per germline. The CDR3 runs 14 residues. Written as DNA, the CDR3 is TGTGCCAGCAGCTTACGGCGGGATAAAAACATTCAGTACTTC. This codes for CASSLRRDKNIQYF.

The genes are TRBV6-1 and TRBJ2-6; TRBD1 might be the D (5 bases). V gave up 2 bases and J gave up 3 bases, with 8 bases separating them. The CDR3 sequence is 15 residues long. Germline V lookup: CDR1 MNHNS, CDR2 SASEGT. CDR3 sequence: CASSETGLGANVLTF. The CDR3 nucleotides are TGTGCCAGCAGTGAAACAGGTCTTGGGGCCAACGTCCTGACTTTC.

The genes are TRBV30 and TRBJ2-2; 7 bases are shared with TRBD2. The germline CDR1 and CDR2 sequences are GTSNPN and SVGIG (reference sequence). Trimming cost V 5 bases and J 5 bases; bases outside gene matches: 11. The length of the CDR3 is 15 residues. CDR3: CAWSTSPRGTGELFF. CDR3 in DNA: TGTGCCTGGTCGACTAGCCCCCGAGGGACCGGGGAGCTGTTTTTT.

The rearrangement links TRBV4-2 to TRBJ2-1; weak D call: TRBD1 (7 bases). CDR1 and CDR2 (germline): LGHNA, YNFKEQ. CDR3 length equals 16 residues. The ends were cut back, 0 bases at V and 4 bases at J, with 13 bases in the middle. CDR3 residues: CASSQDRGTAYNEQFF. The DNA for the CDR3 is TGTGCCAGCAGCCAAGATCGCGGGACAGCGTACAATGAGCAGTTCTTC.

The CDR3 loop reads CASSLQGADYNEQFF. The CDR3 DNA sequence: TGTGCCAGTAGCCTCCAGGGGGCCGACTACAATGAGCAGTTCTTC. The chain uses TRBV19 and TRBJ2-1; TRBD1 aligns across 8 bases. CDR3 length: 15 residues. Germline V lookup: CDR1 LNHDA, CDR2 SQIVND (reference sequence). Germline trimming cut 6 bases from V and 3 bases from J; bases unmatched to any gene: 7.

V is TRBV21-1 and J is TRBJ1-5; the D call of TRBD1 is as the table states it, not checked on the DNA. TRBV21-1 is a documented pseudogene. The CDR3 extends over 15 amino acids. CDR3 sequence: CASTGDRVSNQPQHF. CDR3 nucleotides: TGTGCCAGCACCGGAGACAGGGTAAGCAATCAGCCCCAGCATTTT.

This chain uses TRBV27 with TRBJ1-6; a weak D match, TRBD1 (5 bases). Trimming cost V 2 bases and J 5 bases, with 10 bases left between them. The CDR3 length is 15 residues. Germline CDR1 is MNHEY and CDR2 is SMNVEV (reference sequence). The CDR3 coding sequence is TGTGCCAGCAGTTTAGGTCAGGGCCATAATTCACCCCTCCACTTT. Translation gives CASSLGQGHNSPLHF.

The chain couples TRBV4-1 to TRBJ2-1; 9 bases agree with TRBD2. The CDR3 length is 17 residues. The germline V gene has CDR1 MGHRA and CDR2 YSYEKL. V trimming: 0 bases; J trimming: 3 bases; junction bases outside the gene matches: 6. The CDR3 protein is CASSQDSSGSYYNEQFF. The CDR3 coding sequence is TGCGCCAGCAGCCAAGATAGTAGCGGGAGTTACTACAATGAGCAGTTCTTC.

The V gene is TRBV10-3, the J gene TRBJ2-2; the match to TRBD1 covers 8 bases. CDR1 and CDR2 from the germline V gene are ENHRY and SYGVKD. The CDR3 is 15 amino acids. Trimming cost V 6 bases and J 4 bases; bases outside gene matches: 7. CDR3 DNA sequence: TGTGCCATCAGGGAGACAGGGGCAAGCACCGGGGAGCTGTTTTTT. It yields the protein CAIRETGASTGELFF.

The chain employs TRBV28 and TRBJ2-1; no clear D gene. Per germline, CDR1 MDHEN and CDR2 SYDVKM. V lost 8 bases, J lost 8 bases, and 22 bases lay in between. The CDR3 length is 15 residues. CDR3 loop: CASGTQSIISDEQFF. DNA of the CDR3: TGTGCCAGCGGTACCCAATCGATAATATCGGATGAGCAGTTCTTC.

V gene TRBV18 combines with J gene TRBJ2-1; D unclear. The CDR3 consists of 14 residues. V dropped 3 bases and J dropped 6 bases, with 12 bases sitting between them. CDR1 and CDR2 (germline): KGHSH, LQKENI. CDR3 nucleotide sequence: TGTGCCAGCTCACCCAACTTGCCCCCCAATGAGCAGTTCTTC. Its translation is CASSPNLPPNEQFF.

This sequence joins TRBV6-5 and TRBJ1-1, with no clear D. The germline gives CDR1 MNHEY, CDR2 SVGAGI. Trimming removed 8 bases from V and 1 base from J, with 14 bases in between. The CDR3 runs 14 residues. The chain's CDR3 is CASQEQTTNTEAFF. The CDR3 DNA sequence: TGTGCCAGCCAAGAACAGACTACGAACACTGAAGCTTTCTTT.

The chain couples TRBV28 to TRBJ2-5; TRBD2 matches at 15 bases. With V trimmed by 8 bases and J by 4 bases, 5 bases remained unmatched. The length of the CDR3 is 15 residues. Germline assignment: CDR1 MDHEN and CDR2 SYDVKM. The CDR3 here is CASRTSGRAGETQYF. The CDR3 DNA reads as TGTGCCAGCCGGACTAGCGGGAGGGCCGGAGAGACCCAGTACTTC.

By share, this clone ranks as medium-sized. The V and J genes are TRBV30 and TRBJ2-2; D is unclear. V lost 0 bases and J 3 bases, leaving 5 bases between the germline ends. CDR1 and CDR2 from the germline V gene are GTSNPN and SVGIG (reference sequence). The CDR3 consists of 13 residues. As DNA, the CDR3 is TGTGCCTGGAGTGTCGGTGACACCGGGGAGCTGTTTTTT. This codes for CAWSVGDTGELFF.

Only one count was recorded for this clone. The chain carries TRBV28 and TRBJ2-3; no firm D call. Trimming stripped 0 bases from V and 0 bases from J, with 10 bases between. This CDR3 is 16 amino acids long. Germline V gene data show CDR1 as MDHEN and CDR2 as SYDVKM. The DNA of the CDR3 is TGTGCCAGCAGTTTATGGGCCGCTTCTAGCACAGATACGCAGTATTTT. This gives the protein CASSLWAASSTDTQYF.